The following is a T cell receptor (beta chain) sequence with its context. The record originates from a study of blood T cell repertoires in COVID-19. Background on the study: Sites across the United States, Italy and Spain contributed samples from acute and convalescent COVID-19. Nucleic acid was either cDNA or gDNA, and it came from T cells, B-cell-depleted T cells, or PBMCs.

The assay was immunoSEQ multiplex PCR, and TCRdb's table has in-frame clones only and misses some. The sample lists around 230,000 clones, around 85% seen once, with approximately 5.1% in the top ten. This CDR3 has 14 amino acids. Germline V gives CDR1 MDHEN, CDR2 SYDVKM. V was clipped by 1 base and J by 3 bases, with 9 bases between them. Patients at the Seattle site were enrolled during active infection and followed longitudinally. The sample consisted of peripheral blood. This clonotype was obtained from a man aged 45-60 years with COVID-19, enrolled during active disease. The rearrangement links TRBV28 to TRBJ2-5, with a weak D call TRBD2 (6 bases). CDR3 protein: CASSLSGGKETQYF. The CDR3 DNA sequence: TGTGCCAGCAGTTTATCTGGGGGGAAAGAGACCCAGTACTTC. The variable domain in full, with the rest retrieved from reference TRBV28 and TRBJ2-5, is DVKVTQSSRYLVKRTGEKVFLECVQDMDHENMFWYRQDPGLGLRLIYFSYDVKMKEKGDIPEGYSVSREKKERFSLILESASTNQTSMYLCASSLSGGKETQYFGPGTRLLVL.